This T cell receptor (beta chain) was obtained from a study of regulatory T cells in long-lasting Graves disease. TCR beta libraries were built with iRepertoire HTBI primers and Arm-PCR of CDR3 regions. From the multiplex PCR reads, TCRdb called clonotypes with MiXCR, one entry per CDR3 protein. The sample carries approximately 460,000 distinct CDR3 sequences, about 17% recorded once. V lost 7 bases and J 0 bases, leaving 22 bases between the germline ends. From germline, CDR1 is MDHEN and CDR2 SYDVKM. This CDR3 comprises 18 residues. This clonotype was observed at least ten times. Time point: newly diagnosed GD, antithyroid drugs for less than 3 months. The TCR library was made from RNA that had been extracted from PBMCs in TRIzol. The same data also went into a second study, on T cells in Graves' hyperthyroidism and ophthalmopathy.

Sequences were derived from peripheral blood mononuclear cells (PBMCs), sampled at new diagnosis, from a patient treated with antithyroid drugs. The sequence was collected from a woman in her 30s with Graves disease. The chain links TRBV28 to TRBJ1-3; D unresolved. DNA for the CDR3: TGTGCCAGCACCACGACATGGGGAAGGGCCCTCTCTGGAAACACCATATATTTT. This encodes CASTTTWGRALSGNTIYF.